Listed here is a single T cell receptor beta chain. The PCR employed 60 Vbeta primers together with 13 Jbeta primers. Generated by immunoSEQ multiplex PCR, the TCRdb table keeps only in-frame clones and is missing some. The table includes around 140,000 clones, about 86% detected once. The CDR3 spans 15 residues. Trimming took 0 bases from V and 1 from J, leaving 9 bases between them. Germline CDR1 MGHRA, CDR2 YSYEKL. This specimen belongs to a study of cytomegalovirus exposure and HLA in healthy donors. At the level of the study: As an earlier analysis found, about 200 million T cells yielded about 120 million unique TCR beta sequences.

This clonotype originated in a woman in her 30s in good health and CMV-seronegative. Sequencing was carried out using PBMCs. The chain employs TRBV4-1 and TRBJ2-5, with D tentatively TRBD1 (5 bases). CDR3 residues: CASSQDPDSQETQYF. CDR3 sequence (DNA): TGCGCCAGCAGCCAAGATCCCGACAGCCAAGAGACCCAGTACTTC.